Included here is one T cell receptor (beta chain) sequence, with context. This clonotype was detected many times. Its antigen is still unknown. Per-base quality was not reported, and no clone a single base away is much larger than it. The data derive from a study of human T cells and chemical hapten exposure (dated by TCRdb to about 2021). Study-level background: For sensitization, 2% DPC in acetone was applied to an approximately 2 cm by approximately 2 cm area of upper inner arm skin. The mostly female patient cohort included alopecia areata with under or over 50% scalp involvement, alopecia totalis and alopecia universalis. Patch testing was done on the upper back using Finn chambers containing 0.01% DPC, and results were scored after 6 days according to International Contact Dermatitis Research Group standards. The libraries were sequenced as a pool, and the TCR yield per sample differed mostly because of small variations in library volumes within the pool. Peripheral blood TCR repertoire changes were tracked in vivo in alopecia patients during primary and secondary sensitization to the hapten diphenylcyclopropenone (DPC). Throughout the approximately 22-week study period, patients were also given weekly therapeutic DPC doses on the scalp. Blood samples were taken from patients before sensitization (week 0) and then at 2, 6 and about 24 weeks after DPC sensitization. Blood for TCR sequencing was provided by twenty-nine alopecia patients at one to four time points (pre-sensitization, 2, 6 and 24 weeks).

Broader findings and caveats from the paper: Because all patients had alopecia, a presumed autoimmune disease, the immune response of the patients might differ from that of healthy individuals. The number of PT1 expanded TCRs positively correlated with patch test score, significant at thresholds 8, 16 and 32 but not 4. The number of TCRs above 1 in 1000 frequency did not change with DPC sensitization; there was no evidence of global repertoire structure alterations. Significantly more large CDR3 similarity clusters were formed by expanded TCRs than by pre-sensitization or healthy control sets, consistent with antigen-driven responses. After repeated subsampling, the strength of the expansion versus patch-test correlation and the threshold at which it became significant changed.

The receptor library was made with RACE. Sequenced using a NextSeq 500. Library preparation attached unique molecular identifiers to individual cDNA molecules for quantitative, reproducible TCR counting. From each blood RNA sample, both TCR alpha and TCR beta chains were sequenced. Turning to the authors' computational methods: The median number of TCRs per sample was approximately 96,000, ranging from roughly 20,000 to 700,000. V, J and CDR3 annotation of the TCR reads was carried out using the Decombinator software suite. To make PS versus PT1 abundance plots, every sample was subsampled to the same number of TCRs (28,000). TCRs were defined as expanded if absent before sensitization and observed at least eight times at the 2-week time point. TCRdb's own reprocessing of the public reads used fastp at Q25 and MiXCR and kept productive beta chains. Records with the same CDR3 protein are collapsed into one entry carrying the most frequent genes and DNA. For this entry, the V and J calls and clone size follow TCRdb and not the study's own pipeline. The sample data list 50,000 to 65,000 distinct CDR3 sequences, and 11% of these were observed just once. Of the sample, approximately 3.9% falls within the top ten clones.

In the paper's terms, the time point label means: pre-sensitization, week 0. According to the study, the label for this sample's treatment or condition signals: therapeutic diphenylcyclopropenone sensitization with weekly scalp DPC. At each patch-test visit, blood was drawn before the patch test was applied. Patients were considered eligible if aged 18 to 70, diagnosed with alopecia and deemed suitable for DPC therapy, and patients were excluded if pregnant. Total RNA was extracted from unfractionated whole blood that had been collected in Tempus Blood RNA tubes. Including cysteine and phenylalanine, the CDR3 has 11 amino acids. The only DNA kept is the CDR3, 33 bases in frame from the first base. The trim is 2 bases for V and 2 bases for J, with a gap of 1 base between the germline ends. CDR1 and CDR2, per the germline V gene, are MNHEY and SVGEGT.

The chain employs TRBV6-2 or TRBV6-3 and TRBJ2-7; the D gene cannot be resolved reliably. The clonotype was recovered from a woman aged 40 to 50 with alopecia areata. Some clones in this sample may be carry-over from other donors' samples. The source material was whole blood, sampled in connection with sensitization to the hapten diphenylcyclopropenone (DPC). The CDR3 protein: CASSYPYEQYF. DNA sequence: TGTGCCAGCAGTTACCCCTACGAGCAGTACTTC.